Presented here are 4 T cell receptor beta chains from one specimen sequenced in a study of blood T cell repertoires in COVID-19. Generated by immunoSEQ multiplex PCR, the TCRdb table keeps only in-frame clones and is missing some. The top ten hold about 1.9% of the sample, which has about 32,000 clones, 87% seen once. Sequenced sample: peripheral blood. The receptors originated from a man between 50 and 59 years old with active or convalescent COVID-19.

The V and J genes are TRBV7-9 and TRBJ1-2; 8 bases line up with TRBD1. CDR3 length: 15 residues. The ends lost 2 bases at V and 6 bases at J; junction bases unmatched: 8. Germline CDR1 reads SEHNR; CDR2 reads FQNEAQ (reference sequence). CDR3 bases: TGTGCCAGCAGCTTACGGGGCAGGGGGCCTGATGGCTACACCTTC. Amino acids: CASSLRGRGPDGYTF.

The chain employs TRBV7-2 and TRBJ2-3, with 7 nucleotides matching TRBD1. V was clipped by 1 base and J by 8 bases; unmatched bases: 0. From germline, CDR1 is SGHTA and CDR2 FQGNSA. CDR3 size: 12 residues. As DNA, the CDR3 is TGTGCCAGCAGCTTAGACAGGGGTACGCAGTATTTT. This encodes CASSLDRGTQYF.

The chain has TRBV5-5 and TRBJ2-2, with D possibly TRBD2 on 5 matching bases. Trimming pared 3 bases from V and 5 bases from J, leaving 14 bases between. Germline CDR1 is SGHKS and CDR2 is YYEKEE (reference sequence). This CDR3 is built from 15 residues. For the CDR3, the DNA is TGTGCCAGCAGCTCCGCCACCAGCGGAACCGGGGAGCTGTTTTTT. It encodes CASSSATSGTGELFF.

This rearrangement joins TRBV18 to TRBJ2-7; D is perhaps TRBD2 (6 bases). CDR1 is KGHSH and CDR2 is LQKENI in the germline V gene. This CDR3 has 16 amino acids. V dropped 3 bases and J dropped 0 bases, with 15 bases sitting between them. The DNA of the CDR3 is TGTGCCAGCTCACCGGGAGGCACACGGAGCTCCTACGAGCAGTACTTC. This codes for CASSPGGTRSSYEQYF.